The clone carrying this T cell receptor (beta chain) was found many times. Germline assignment: CDR1 KGHSH and CDR2 LQKENI. The CDR3 is 14 residues long. Trimming stripped 4 bases from V and 9 bases from J, with 16 bases between. The sample comes from a study of T-cell reconstitution after alpha-beta-depleted transplantation in children. During its preparation, the TCRbeta library received unique molecular identifiers. TCRdb used MiXCR to reprocess the PCR reads, holding one entry per CDR3 protein. The data show some 15,000 distinct CDR3 sequences, over 5% seen once. Sequences were derived from PBMCs, sampled before TCRalphabeta/CD19-depleted stem cell transplant. V and J are TRBV18 and TRBJ2-1; D may be TRBD2 (6 bases). This sequence was found in a boy between 10 and 17 years old with acute lymphoblastic leukemia, due to receive a stem cell transplant. This CDR3 is CASSRPGGSGEQFF. The DNA for the CDR3 is TGTGCCAGCTCACGACCAGGAGGGTCGGGTGAGCAGTTCTTC. Variable domain in full (rest from reference TRBV18 and TRBJ2-1): NAGVMQNPRHLVRRRGQEARLRCSPMKGHSHVYWYRQLPEEGLKFMVYLQKENIIDESGMPKERFSAEFPKEGPSILRIQQVVRGDSAAYFCASSRPGGSGEQFFGPGTRLTVL.